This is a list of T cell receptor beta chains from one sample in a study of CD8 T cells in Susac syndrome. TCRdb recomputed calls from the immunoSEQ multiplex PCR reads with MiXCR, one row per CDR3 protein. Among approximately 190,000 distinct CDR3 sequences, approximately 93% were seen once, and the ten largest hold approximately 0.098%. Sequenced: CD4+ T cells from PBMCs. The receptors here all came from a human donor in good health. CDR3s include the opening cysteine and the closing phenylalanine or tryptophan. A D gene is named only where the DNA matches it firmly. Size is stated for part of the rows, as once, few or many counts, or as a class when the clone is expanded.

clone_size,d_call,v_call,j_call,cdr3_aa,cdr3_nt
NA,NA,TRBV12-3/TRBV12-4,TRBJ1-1,CASSYSLGNTEAFF,TGTGCCAGCAGTTACAGCTTAGGGAACACTGAAGCTTTCTTT
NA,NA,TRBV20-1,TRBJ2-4,CSATGQKNIQYF,TGCAGTGCTACCGGACAGAAAAACATTCAGTACTTC
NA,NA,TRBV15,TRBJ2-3,CATSGFRVGKGTDTQYF,TGTGCCACCAGCGGCTTCAGGGTAGGGAAGGGCACAGATACGCAGTATTTT
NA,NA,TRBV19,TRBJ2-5,CASSIAAGEETQYF,TGTGCCAGTAGTATAGCGGCAGGGGAAGAGACCCAGTACTTC
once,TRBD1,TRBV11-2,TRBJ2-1,CASSLDPWDSVPF,TGTGCCAGCAGCTTAGATCCGTGGGACAGTGTCCCCTTC
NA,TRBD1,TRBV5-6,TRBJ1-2,CASSSGQGPNYGYTF,TGTGCCAGCAGCTCCGGACAGGGCCCTAACTATGGCTACACCTTC
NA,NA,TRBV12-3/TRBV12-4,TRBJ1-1,CASRVGGGRNTEAFF,TGTGCCAGCAGGGTTGGGGGGGGCCGGAACACTGAAGCTTTCTTT
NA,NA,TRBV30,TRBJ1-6,CACSWGSSYNSPLHF,TGTGCCTGCTCATGGGGGAGCTCCTATAATTCACCCCTCCACTTT
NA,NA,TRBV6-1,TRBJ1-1,CASSDSTVNTEAFF,TGTGCCAGCAGTGATTCGACAGTGAACACTGAAGCTTTCTTT
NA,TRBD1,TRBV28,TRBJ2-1,CASSIPTGLGEQFF,TGTGCCAGCAGTATTCCGACAGGGCTTGGTGAGCAGTTCTTC
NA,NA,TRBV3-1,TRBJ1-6,CASSQPRAGAPSPLHF,TGTGCCAGCAGCCAACCGAGGGCCGGGGCCCCCTCACCCCTCCACTTT
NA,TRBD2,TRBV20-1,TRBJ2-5,CSAESGAVQETQYF,TGCAGTGCAGAAAGCGGGGCAGTCCAAGAGACCCAGTACTTC
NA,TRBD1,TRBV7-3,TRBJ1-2,CASSLTGVGYTF,TGTGCCAGCAGCTTGACAGGGGTCGGCTACACCTTC
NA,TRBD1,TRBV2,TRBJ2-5,CATRRDRVQETQYF,TGTGCCACCCGAAGGGACAGGGTCCAAGAGACCCAGTACTTC
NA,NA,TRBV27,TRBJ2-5,CASSLSSRRGETQYF,TGTGCCAGCAGTTTATCCTCGAGGAGGGGGGAGACCCAGTACTTC
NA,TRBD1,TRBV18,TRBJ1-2,CASSPTKGAPRGYTF,TGTGCCAGCTCACCGACCAAGGGGGCCCCTCGAGGCTACACCTTC
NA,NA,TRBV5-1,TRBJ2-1,CASSLGQVSSYNEQFF,TGCGCCAGCAGCTTGGGGCAGGTCAGCTCCTACAATGAGCAGTTCTTC
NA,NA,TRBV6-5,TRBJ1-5,CASSYSRLQGPNQPQHF,TGTGCCAGCAGTTACTCTCGGCTCCAGGGGCCCAATCAGCCCCAGCATTTT
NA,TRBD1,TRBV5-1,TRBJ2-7,CASSLGQGEQYF,TGCGCCAGCAGCTTGGGACAGGGCGAGCAGTACTTC
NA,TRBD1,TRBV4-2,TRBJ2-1,CASSQDDRGGNEQFF,TGTGCCAGCAGCCAAGATGACAGGGGAGGCAATGAGCAGTTCTTC
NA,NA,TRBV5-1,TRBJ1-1,CASSFRGGAEAFF,TGCGCCAGCAGTTTCCGTGGGGGAGCTGAAGCTTTCTTT
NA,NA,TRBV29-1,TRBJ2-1,CSAPASNEQFF,TGCAGCGCGCCGGCTTCAAATGAGCAGTTCTTC
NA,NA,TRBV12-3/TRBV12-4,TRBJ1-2,CASSRDSRSYGYTF,TGTGCCAGCAGCCGCGACAGTCGGTCCTATGGCTACACCTTC
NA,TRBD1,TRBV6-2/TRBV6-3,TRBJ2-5,CASSRPGQGEETQYF,TGTGCCAGCAGCCGTCCGGGACAGGGGGAAGAGACCCAGTACTTC
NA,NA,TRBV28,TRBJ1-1,CAGKDQNTEAFF,TGTGCCGGGAAAGACCAGAACACTGAAGCTTTCTTT
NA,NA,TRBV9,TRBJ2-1,CASSVGPLSEQFF,TGTGCCAGCAGCGTAGGGCCCTTGAGTGAGCAGTTCTTC
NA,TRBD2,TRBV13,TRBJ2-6,CASSLYARTSGKGAANVLTF,TGTGCCAGCAGCTTATACGCCCGGACTAGCGGGAAAGGGGCGGCCAACGTCCTGACTTTC
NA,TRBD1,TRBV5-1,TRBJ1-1,CASSLGTGSPEAFF,TGCGCCAGCAGCTTGGGGACAGGGTCCCCTGAAGCTTTCTTT
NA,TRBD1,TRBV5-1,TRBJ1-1,CASSSTQGGNTEAFF,TGCGCCAGCAGCAGCACACAGGGGGGGAACACTGAAGCTTTCTTT
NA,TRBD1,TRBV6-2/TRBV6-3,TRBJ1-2,CASSYLRTGYGYTF,TGTGCCAGCAGTTACTTGCGGACAGGGTATGGCTACACCTTC
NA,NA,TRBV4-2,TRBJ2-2,CASSQEPGHFTGELFF,TGTGCCAGCAGCCAAGAACCGGGACACTTCACCGGGGAGCTGTTTTTT
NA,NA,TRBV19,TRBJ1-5,CASSMTRQGNQPQHF,TGTGCCAGTAGTATGACCCGACAGGGCAATCAGCCCCAGCATTTT
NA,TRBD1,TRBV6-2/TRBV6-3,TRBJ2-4,CASSLGQGNSKNIQYF,TGTGCCAGCAGTTTAGGACAGGGAAACTCGAAAAACATTCAGTACTTC
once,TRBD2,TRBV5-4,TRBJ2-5,CASSSSVGGRGQETQYF,TGTGCCAGCAGTTCCAGTGTAGGAGGGCGGGGGCAAGAGACCCAGTACTTC
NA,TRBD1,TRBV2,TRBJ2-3,CASSETPGQGRTSTDTQYF,TGTGCCAGCAGCGAAACTCCGGGACAGGGTAGAACTAGCACAGATACGCAGTATTTT
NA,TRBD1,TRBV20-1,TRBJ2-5,CSARGGKGAVETQYF,TGCAGTGCTAGAGGGGGCAAGGGGGCCGTGGAGACCCAGTACTTC
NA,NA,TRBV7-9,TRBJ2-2,CASSLGQHGELFF,TGTGCCAGCAGCTTAGGACAGCACGGGGAGCTGTTTTTT
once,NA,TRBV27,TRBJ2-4,CASSGIRTGRKNIQYF,TGTGCCAGCAGTGGGATTCGTACAGGGAGGAAAAACATTCAGTACTTC
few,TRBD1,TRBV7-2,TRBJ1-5,CASSLDRGNQPQHF,TGTGCCAGCAGCTTGGACAGGGGCAATCAGCCCCAGCATTTT
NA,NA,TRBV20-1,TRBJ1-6,CSAPIGGTASSYNSPLHF,TGCAGTGCCCCTATTGGGGGGACGGCAAGCTCCTATAATTCACCCCTCCACTTT
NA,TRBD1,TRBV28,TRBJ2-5,CASSARDRGLETQYF,TGTGCCAGCAGTGCCCGAGACAGGGGCCTAGAGACCCAGTACTTC
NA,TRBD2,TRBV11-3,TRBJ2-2,CASSPERLAGTGELFF,TGTGCCAGCAGCCCCGAACGACTAGCGGGGACCGGGGAGCTGTTTTTT
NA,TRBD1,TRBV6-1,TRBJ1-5,CASSQTSGTVNQPQHF,TGTGCCAGCAGTCAGACCTCCGGGACAGTCAATCAGCCCCAGCATTTT
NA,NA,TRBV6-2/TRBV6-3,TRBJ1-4,CASSYEVVGEKLFF,TGTGCCAGCAGTTACGAGGTGGTTGGTGAAAAACTGTTTTTT
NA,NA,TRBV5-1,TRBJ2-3,CASSPSGVRSTDTQYF,TGCGCCAGCAGCCCCTCTGGGGTCCGTAGCACAGATACGCAGTATTTT
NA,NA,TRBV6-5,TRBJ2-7,CASSGTPNYEQYF,TGTGCCAGCAGCGGGACACCGAACTACGAGCAGTACTTC
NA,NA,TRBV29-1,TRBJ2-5,CSVDGPLGWETQYF,TGCAGCGTTGATGGTCCGTTAGGGTGGGAGACCCAGTACTTC
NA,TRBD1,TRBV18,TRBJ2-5,CASSPPLKGGIETQYF,TGTGCCAGCTCACCTCCTCTTAAAGGGGGCATTGAGACCCAGTACTTC
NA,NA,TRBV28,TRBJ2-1,CASSSIRNEQFF,TGTGCCAGCAGTTCAATAAGGAATGAGCAGTTCTTC
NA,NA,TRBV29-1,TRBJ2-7,CSVGAGFAYEQYF,TGCAGCGTGGGGGCAGGGTTTGCGTACGAGCAGTACTTC
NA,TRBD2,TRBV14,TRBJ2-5,CASSQERAGGWGETQYF,TGTGCCAGCAGCCAAGAGAGAGCGGGGGGCTGGGGAGAGACCCAGTACTTC
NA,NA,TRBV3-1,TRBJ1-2,CASSPGTRGYTF,TGTGCCAGCAGCCCTGGGACGCGGGGCTACACCTTC
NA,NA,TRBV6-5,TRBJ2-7,CASRDKYEQYF,TGTGCCAGCAGAGACAAGTACGAGCAGTACTTC
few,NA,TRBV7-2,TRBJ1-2,CASSLGPINYGYTF,TGTGCCAGCAGCTTAGGGCCGATTAACTATGGCTACACCTTC